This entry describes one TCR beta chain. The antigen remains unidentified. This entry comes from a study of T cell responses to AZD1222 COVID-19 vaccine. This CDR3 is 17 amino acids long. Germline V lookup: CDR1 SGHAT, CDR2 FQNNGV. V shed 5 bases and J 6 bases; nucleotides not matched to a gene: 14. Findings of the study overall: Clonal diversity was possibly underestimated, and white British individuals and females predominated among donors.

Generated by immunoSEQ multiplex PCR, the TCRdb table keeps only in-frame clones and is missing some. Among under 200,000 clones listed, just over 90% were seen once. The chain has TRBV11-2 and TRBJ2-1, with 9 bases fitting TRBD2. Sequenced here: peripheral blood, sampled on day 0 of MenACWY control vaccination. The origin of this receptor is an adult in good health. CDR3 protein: CASSLNLPGLASNEQFF. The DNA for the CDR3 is TGTGCCAGCAGCCTCAATCTACCGGGACTAGCTTCCAATGAGCAGTTCTTC.